Below are 20 T cell receptor beta chains sequenced from a single sample in a study of cytomegalovirus exposure and HLA in healthy donors. PCR was performed using 60 Vbeta and 13 Jbeta primers. Assay used: immunoSEQ multiplex PCR; TCRdb lists only in-frame clones, some missing. The repertoire shows fewer than 200,000 clones; the top ten hold 6.5%. Sequenced input: PBMCs. These receptors were obtained from a man aged 25 to 40 in good health and CMV-seronegative.

The chain links TRBV7-2 to TRBJ2-7, with 10 positions matching TRBD1. Per the germline V gene, CDR1 is SGHTA and CDR2 is FQGNSA. The junction had 16 bases not matched to a gene; V was cut back by 7 bases and J by 7 bases. The CDR3 consists of 16 residues. CDR3 nucleotide sequence: TGTGCCAGCAACACCTATGGGACAGGGGTCTCCGGGGAGCAGTACTTC. Its protein is CASNTYGTGVSGEQYF. The variable domain in full, with the rest retrieved from reference TRBV7-2 and TRBJ2-7, is GAGVSQSPSNKVTEKGKDVELRCDPISGHTALYWYRQSLGQGLEFLIYFQGNSAPDKSGLPSDRFSAERTGGSVSTLTIQRTQQEDSAVYLCASNTYGTGVSGEQYFGPGTRLTVT.

J is TRBJ2-7 and V is TRBV11-2; 7 bases map to TRBD1. Germline lookup yields CDR1 SGHAT and CDR2 FQNNGV. V trimming: 5 bases; J trimming: 6 bases; junction bases outside the gene matches: 13. CDR3 length: 15 amino acids. The DNA for the CDR3 is TGTGCCAGCAGCCCCACTCAGGGCAGGGGGTTCGAGCAGTACTTC. Protein: CASSPTQGRGFEQYF.

The chain carries TRBV19 and TRBJ1-3, with D unresolved. The V and J ends lost 5 bases and 1 base respectively, with 12 bases between them. CDR1 is LNHDA, CDR2 SQIVND, per germline (reference sequence). This CDR3 is 15 amino acids long. The CDR3 sequence: CASSQRFLSGNTIYF. CDR3 DNA sequence: TGTGCCAGTAGTCAGCGGTTTTTGTCTGGAAACACCATATATTTT.

V usage is TRBV4-3 and J usage is TRBJ2-5, with D possibly being TRBD1 (5 bases). V was clipped by 0 bases and J by 4 bases, with 15 bases between them. This CDR3 has 16 residues. CDR1 and CDR2 from the germline V gene are LGHNA and YSLEER. CDR3: CASSQDLGRVGETQYF. The CDR3 DNA is TGCGCCAGCAGCCAAGATCTGGGCAGGGTTGGAGAGACCCAGTACTTC.

The CDR3 loop reads CASSSGGHSYEQYF. The CDR3 DNA sequence: TGTGCCAGCAGCTCGGGAGGGCACTCCTACGAGCAGTACTTC. The chain uses TRBV6-1 and TRBJ2-7, with 8 bases identical to TRBD2. This CDR3 region has 14 residues. With 6 bases clipped from V and 0 bases from J, the junction kept 4 bases outside the gene matches. CDR1 is MNHNS, CDR2 SASEGT, per germline.

V gene TRBV6-5 combines with J gene TRBJ1-4; TRBD1 might be the D (5 bases). V was clipped by 7 bases and J by 5 bases, with 11 bases between them. CDR3 size: 13 residues. The germline V gene has CDR1 MNHEY and CDR2 SVGAGI. This CDR3 reads CASKRGPNEKLFF. In DNA, the CDR3 is TGTGCCAGCAAAAGGGGTCCAAATGAAAAACTGTTTTTT.

V is TRBV27 and J is TRBJ1-5; the D gene is possibly TRBD1 (5 bases). This CDR3 has 14 residues. Trimming removed 5 bases from V and 4 bases from J, with 12 bases in between. The germline V gene encodes CDR1 MNHEY and CDR2 SMNVEV (reference sequence). The CDR3 loop is CASSLGGGNQPQHF. The CDR3 DNA reads as TGTGCCAGCAGTCTCGGGGGAGGTAATCAGCCCCAGCATTTT.

The chain uses TRBV5-4 and TRBJ2-5, with 14 positions matching TRBD2. The CDR3 runs to 17 residues. Germline assignment: CDR1 SGHNT and CDR2 YYREEE (reference sequence). V lost 3 bases, J lost 5 bases, and 9 bases stayed unmatched. The CDR3 sequence is CASSSRLAGGPEETQYF. The CDR3, as DNA: TGTGCCAGCAGCTCTAGACTAGCGGGGGGGCCAGAGGAGACCCAGTACTTC.

This chain connects TRBV28 to TRBJ1-2, with D possibly matching TRBD1 (5 bases). The V gene lost 2 bases and the J gene lost 3 bases, with 19 bases spanning the gap. This CDR3 contains 17 residues. Germline V lookup: CDR1 MDHEN, CDR2 SYDVKM. CDR3 loop: CASSLASEGFSDYGYTF. The CDR3 bases are TGTGCCAGCAGTTTAGCGTCGGAGGGGTTTTCGGACTATGGCTACACCTTC.

The gene calls are TRBV19 and TRBJ1-5; D is ambiguous. The CDR3 consists of 12 residues. Trimming left V 3 bases short and J 6 bases short, with 6 bases between. Germline values: CDR1 LNHDA, CDR2 SQIVND (reference sequence). CDR3 in amino acids: CASSILRQPQHF. The CDR3 DNA is TGTGCCAGTAGTATTCTGCGTCAGCCCCAGCATTTT.

This chain uses TRBV6-1 with TRBJ2-7; the D gene is possibly TRBD2 (5 bases). Looked up from germline, CDR1 is MNHNS and CDR2 is SASEGT. The V end lost 3 bases, the J end lost 3 bases, and 9 bases lay between the germline ends. The CDR3 spans 13 residues. The DNA of the CDR3 is TGTGCCAGCAGTGAGCCGGGGTACTACGAGCAGTACTTC. This encodes CASSEPGYYEQYF.

J is TRBJ1-2 and V is TRBV11-2; 9 bases align to TRBD1. This CDR3 spans 15 amino acids. Trimming cost V 5 bases and J 4 bases; bases outside gene matches: 8. The germline V gene encodes CDR1 SGHAT and CDR2 FQNNGV. CDR3 bases: TGTGCCAGCAGCGCACAGGGGGCGAACGGCTATGGCTACACCTTC. It encodes CASSAQGANGYGYTF. Looking up the rest from reference TRBV11-2 and TRBJ1-2 gives the full variable domain: EAGVAQSPRYKIIEKRQSVAFWCNPISGHATLYWYQQILGQGPKLLIQFQNNGVVDDSQLPKDRFSAERLKGVDSTLKIQPAKLEDSAVYLCASSAQGANGYGYTFGSGTRLTVV.

The chain has TRBV10-2 and TRBJ1-1; 8 positions match TRBD1. Germline CDR1 WSHSY, CDR2 SAAADI. V shed 6 bases and J 4 bases; nucleotides not matched to a gene: 10. CDR3 length: 15 amino acids. The CDR3 here is CASSGGQGAVTEAFF. CDR3 nucleotides: TGCGCCAGCAGCGGAGGACAGGGTGCGGTCACTGAAGCTTTCTTT.

The rearrangement links TRBV6-1 to TRBJ2-1; 10 bases line up with TRBD2. Germline loops: CDR1 MNHNS, CDR2 SASEGT. Trimming at V came to 6 bases and at J to 8 bases, leaving 7 bases not matched to a gene. The length of the CDR3 is 14 residues. The CDR3 reads CASRVAGGLYEQFF. Written as DNA, the CDR3 is TGTGCCAGCAGGGTAGCGGGGGGCCTCTATGAGCAGTTCTTC.

The V and J genes are TRBV7-9 and TRBJ1-1; maybe TRBD1 (5 bases). The germline V gene encodes CDR1 SEHNR and CDR2 FQNEAQ (reference sequence). Trimming removed 6 bases from V and 1 base from J, with 18 bases in between. CDR3 length: 16 amino acids. The CDR3 region has the DNA TGTGCCAGCAGTCAACCGACCAGGGAACCGAACACTGAAGCTTTCTTT. Encoded protein: CASSQPTREPNTEAFF.

The rearrangement uses TRBV10-3 and TRBJ1-2; TRBD1 is a possible D gene (6 bases). V was shortened by 6 bases and J by 6 bases, with 14 bases between the two germline ends. Germline V gene sequence: CDR1 ENHRY, CDR2 SYGVKD. This CDR3 is 13 amino acids long. The CDR3 reads CAISRAGENGYTF. CDR3 bases: TGTGCCATCAGCAGGGCAGGGGAGAATGGCTACACCTTC.

The gene calls are TRBV7-2 and TRBJ2-3; the D gene is possibly TRBD1 (6 bases). Germline assignment: CDR1 SGHTA and CDR2 FQGNSA. Trimming removed 1 base at V and 2 bases at J, with 10 bases between. This CDR3 contains 15 residues. In nucleotides, the CDR3 is TGTGCCAGCAGCTTAGGAGGGGGAATCACAGATACGCAGTATTTT. This codes for CASSLGGGITDTQYF.

The chain links TRBV7-9 to TRBJ1-5, with D perhaps matching TRBD1 (6 bases). Germline CDR1 reads SEHNR; CDR2 reads FQNEAQ (reference sequence). Trimming took 7 bases from V and 3 from J, leaving 16 bases between them. CDR3 length: 15 residues. The CDR3 bases are TGTGCCAGCAAGATTCAGGGGAGACTCAATCAGCCCCAGCATTTT. It specifies CASKIQGRLNQPQHF.

The chain couples TRBV5-8 to TRBJ1-6; D is uncertain. The length of the CDR3 is 14 residues. CDR1 and CDR2 (germline): SGHTS, YDEGEE. The ends were cut back, 1 base at V and 7 bases at J, with 9 bases in the middle. The CDR3 nucleotides are TGTGCCAGCAGCTTGTCGCAGAAGAATTCACCCCTCCACTTT. It encodes CASSLSQKNSPLHF.

V is TRBV7-9 and J is TRBJ1-4, with TRBD1 matching over 11 bases. CDR3 length: 19 residues. V shed 5 bases and J 0 bases; nucleotides not matched to a gene: 11. Germline V gene data show CDR1 as SEHNR and CDR2 as FQNEAQ (reference sequence). CDR3 bases: TGTGCCAGCAGCCCTGAGCCGGGACAGGGGGTAGCAACTAATGAAAAACTGTTTTTT. Translation gives CASSPEPGQGVATNEKLFF. The entire variable domain, with the rest obtained from reference TRBV7-9 and TRBJ1-4, is as follows: DTGVSQNPRHKITKRGQNVTFRCDPISEHNRLYWYRQTLGQGPEFLTYFQNEAQLEKSRLLSDRFSAERPKGSFSTLEIQRTEQGDSAMYLCASSPEPGQGVATNEKLFFGSGTQLSVL.